This T cell receptor (beta chain) stems from a study of cytomegalovirus exposure and HLA in healthy donors. With 60 Vbeta and 13 Jbeta primers, the PCR was carried out. TCRdb's copy holds only in-frame clones and misses some; the assay was immunoSEQ multiplex PCR. The sample has approximately 110,000 clones, roughly 63% seen once. This clone appeared a few times. Its antigen remains unidentified. Overall study results and limits: In a later analysis, a missense DCLRE1C variant was linked to TCR beta V- and J-gene trimming. The study put 150 to 200 TCR beta chains on its list as cytomegalovirus-associated. The later analysis indicated that the majority of CMV-associated TCR beta chains appeared HLA-restricted.

The TCR sequence derives from a woman in her 70s in good health and CMV-seropositive. Material for sequencing was PBMCs.

The CDR3: CASSPLTGGGYTF. CDR3 sequence (DNA): TGTGCCAGCAGTCCCCTGACAGGGGGCGGCTACACCTTC. The rearrangement links TRBV6-6 to TRBJ1-2, with 10 bases fitting TRBD1. CDR1 MNHNY and CDR2 SVGAGI come from the germline V gene (reference sequence). The V gene end was trimmed by 5 bases and the J gene end by 8 bases; junction bases not matched to a gene: 5. This CDR3 region has 13 residues.